The sequence of this T cell receptor (beta chain) was determined in a study of molecular identifiers for immune sequencing clone quantification. On this clonotype: A much larger clone differs from this one at a single base, so this may be a read error.

TCRdb independently ran MiXCR on the PCR reads; one entry per CDR3 protein. The sample lists more than 550,000 distinct CDR3 sequences; approximately 24% were seen once. V lost 4 bases and J lost 9, with 21 bases in between. From germline, CDR1 is SEHNR and CDR2 FQNEAQ (reference sequence). CDR3 size: 15 residues. Sequenced sample: naive CD8+ T cells from blood, with Jurkat cell RNA spiked in. Subset meaning: FACS-sorted CD8+CD4-CCR7+CD45RA+ naive T cells. This chain joins TRBV7-9 and TRBJ2-5; TRBD1 is a possible D gene (7 bases). This TCR was sampled from a human donor in good health. Some libraries in this study had Jurkat cell RNA spiked in. As DNA, the CDR3 is TGTGCCAGCAGCTACCGGGACAGCGGCTGGGAGGCCCAGTACTTC. Its translation: CASSYRDSGWEAQYF.